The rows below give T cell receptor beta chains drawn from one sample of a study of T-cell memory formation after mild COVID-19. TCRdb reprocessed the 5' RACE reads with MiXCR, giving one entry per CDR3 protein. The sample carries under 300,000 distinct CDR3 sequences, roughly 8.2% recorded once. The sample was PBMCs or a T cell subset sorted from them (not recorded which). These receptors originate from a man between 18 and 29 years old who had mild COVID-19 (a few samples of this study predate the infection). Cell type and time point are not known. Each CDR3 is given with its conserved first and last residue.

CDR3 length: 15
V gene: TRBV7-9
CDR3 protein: CASSLRGARANEQFF

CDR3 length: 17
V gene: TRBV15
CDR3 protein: CATSREGAGGSYNEQFF

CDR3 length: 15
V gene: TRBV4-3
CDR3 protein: CASSPTAGGPGELFF

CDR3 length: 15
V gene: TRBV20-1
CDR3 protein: CSASDIGSAGNTIYF

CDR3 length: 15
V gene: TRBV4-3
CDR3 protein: CASSQVGGINYGYTF

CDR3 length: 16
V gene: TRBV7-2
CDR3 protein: CASSPDGIQGRTEAFF

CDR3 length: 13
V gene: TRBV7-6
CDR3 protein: CASGNGGAETQYF

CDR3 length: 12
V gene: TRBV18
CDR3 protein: CASSAQGYEQYF

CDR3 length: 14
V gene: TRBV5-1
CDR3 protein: CASTPEGGYTEAFF

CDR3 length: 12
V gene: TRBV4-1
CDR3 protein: CASSQVGGEQYF

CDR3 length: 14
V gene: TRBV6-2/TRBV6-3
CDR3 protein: CASSGAGGGETQYF

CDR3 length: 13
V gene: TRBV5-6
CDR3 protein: CASSLSWDQPQHF

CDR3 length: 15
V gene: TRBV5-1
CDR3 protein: CASSLIGGPGDEQYF

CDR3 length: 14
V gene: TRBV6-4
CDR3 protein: CASSDGSGANVLTF

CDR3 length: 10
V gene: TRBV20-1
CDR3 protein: CSEVIRPLHF

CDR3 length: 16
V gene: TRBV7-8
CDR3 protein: CASSLVRGAYSNEQFF

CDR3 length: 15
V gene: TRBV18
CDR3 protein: CASSPRDLRTDTQYF

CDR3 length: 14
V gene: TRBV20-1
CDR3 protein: CSARDSDDRSQAFF

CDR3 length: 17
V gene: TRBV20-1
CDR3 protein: CSASSSRDRGGNYGYTF

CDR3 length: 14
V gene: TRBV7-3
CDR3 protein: CASRSQGYTGELFF